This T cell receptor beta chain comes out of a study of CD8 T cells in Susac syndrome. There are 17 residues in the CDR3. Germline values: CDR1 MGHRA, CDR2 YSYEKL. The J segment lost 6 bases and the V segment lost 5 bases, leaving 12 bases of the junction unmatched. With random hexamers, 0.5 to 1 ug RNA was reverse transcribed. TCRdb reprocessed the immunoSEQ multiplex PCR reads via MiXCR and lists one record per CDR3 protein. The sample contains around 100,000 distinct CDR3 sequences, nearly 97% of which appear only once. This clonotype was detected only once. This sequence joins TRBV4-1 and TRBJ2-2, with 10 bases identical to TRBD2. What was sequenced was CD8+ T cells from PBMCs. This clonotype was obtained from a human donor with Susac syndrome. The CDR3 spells CASSARTGTSVPGELFF. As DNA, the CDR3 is TGCGCCAGCAGCGCACGGACGGGGACTAGCGTCCCCGGGGAGCTGTTTTTT.